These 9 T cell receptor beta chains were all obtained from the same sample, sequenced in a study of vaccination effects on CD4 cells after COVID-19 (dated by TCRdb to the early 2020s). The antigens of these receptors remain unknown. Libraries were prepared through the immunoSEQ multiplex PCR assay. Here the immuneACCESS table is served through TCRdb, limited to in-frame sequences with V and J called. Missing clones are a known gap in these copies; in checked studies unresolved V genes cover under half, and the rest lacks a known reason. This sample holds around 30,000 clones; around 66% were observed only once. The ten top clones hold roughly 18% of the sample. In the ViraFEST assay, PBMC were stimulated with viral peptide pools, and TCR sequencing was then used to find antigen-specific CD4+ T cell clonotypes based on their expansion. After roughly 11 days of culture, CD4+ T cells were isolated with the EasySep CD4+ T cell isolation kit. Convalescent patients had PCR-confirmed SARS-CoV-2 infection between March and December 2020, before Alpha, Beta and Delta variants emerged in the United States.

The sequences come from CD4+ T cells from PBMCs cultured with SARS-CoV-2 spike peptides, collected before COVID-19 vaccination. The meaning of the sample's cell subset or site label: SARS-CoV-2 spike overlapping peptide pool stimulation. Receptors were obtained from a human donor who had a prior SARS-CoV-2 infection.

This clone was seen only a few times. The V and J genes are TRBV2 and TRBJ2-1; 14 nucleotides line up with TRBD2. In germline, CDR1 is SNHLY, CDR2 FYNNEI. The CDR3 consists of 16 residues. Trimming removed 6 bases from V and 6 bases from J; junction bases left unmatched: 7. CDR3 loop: CASRGLAGVLVNEQFF. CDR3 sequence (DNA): TGTGCCAGCAGGGGACTAGCGGGAGTGTTGGTCAATGAGCAGTTCTTC. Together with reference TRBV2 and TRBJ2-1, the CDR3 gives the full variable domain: EPEVTQTPSHQVTQMGQEVILRCVPISNHLYFYWYRQILGQKVEFLVSFYNNEISEKSEIFDDQFSVERPDGSNFTLKIRSTKLEDSAMYFCASRGLAGVLVNEQFFGPGTRLTVL.

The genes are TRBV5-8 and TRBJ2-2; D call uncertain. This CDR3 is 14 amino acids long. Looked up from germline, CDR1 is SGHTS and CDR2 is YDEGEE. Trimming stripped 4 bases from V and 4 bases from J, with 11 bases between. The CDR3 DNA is TGTGCCAGCAGCAACCTCGGACGCACCGGGGAGCTGTTTTTT. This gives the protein CASSNLGRTGELFF.

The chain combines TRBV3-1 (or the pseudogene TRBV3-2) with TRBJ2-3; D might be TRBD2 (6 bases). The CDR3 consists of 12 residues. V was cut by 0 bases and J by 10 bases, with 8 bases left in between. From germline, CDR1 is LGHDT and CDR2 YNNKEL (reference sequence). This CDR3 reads CASSQDRRAQYF. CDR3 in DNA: TGTGCCAGCAGCCAAGATCGGAGGGCGCAGTATTTT.

The CDR3 sequence is CASSDKGRGYGYTF. The CDR3 DNA sequence: TGTGCCAGCAGTGATAAGGGTCGGGGCTATGGCTACACCTTC. This rearrangement joins TRBV2 to TRBJ1-2; no clear D. V was clipped by 3 bases and J by 4 bases, with 12 bases between them. Per germline, CDR1 SNHLY and CDR2 FYNNEI. This CDR3 spans 14 amino acids.

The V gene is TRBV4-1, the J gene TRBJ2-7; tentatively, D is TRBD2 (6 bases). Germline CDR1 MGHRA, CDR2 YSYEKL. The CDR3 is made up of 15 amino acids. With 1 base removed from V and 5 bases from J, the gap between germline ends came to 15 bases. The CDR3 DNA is TGCGCCAGCAGCCAAGTTTTCCTAGCGCCAAACGAGCAGTACTTC. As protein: CASSQVFLAPNEQYF.

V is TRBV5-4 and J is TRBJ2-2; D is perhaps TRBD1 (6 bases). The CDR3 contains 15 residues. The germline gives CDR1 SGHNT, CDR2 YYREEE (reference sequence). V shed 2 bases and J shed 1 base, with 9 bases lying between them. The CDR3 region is CASSFETGNTGELFF. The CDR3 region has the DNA TGTGCCAGCAGCTTCGAGACAGGGAACACCGGGGAGCTGTTTTTT.

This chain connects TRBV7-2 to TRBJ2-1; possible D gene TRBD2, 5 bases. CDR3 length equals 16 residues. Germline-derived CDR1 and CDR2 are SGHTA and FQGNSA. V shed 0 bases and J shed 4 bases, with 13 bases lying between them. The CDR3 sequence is CASSLALTREYNEQFF. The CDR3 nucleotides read TGTGCCAGCAGCTTAGCCCTAACTAGGGAATACAATGAGCAGTTCTTC.

The CDR3: CASSLTQGRGTEAFF. CDR3 bases: TGTGCCAGCAGCTTAACACAGGGGAGAGGGACTGAAGCTTTCTTT. The rearrangement joins TRBV11-3 to TRBJ1-1; 7 nucleotides align to TRBD1. Germline CDR1 reads SGHNT; CDR2 reads YENEEA. The CDR3 has 15 amino acids. The trim removed 2 bases at V and 5 bases at J, leaving 8 bases unmatched.

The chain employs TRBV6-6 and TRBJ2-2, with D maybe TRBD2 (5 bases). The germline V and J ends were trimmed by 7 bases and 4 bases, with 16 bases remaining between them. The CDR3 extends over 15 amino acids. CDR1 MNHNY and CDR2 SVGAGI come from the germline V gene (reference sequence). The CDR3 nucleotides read TGTGCCAGCACCCCTATGCGCGGAGGCACCGGGGAGCTGTTTTTT. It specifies CASTPMRGGTGELFF.